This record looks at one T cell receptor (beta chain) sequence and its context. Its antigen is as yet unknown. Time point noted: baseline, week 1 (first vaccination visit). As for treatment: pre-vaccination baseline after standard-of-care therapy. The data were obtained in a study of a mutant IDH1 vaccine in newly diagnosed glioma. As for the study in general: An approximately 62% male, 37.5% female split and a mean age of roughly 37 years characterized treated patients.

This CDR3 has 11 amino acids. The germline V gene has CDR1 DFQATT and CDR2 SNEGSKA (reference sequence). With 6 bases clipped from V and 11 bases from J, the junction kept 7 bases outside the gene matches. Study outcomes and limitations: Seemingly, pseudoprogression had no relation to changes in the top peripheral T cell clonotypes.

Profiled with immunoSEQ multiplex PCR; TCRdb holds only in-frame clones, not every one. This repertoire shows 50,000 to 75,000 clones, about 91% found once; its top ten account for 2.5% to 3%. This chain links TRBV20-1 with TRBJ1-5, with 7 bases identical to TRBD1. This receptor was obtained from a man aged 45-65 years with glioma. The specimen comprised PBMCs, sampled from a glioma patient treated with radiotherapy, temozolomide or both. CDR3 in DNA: TGCAGTGCGCCTGACAGGGTAGCCCAGCATTTT. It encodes CSAPDRVAQHF.